Given below is one T cell receptor beta chain in context. This specimen belongs to a study of cytomegalovirus exposure and HLA in healthy donors. In the PCR, 60 Vbeta and 13 Jbeta primers were used. Method: immunoSEQ multiplex PCR; TCRdb's copy keeps in-frame clones and lacks some. The table includes more than 90,000 clones, around four fifths detected once. The CDR3 has 16 residues. The germline V and J ends were trimmed by 3 bases and 0 bases, with 15 bases remaining between them. Germline V gene lookup returns CDR1 SGHNT and CDR2 YYREEE (reference sequence). The clonotype was recovered from a man between 35 and 55 years old in good health and CMV-seronegative. Sequenced sample: PBMCs. This chain connects TRBV5-4 to TRBJ1-2; D gene unclear. CDR3 region: CASSYPGYLANYGYTF. DNA for the CDR3: TGTGCCAGCAGCTACCCCGGATATCTAGCTAACTATGGCTACACCTTC.